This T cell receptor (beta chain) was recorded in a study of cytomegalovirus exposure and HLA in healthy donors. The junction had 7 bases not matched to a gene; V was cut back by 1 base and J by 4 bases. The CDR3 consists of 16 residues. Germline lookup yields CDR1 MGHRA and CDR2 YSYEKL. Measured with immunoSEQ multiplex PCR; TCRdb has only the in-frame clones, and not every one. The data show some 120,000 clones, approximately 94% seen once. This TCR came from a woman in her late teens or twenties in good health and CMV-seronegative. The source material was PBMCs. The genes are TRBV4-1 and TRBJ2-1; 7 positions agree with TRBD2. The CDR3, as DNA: TGCGCCAGCAGCCAAGGTACGGGAGGAAATTACAATGAGCAGTTCTTC. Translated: CASSQGTGGNYNEQFF.